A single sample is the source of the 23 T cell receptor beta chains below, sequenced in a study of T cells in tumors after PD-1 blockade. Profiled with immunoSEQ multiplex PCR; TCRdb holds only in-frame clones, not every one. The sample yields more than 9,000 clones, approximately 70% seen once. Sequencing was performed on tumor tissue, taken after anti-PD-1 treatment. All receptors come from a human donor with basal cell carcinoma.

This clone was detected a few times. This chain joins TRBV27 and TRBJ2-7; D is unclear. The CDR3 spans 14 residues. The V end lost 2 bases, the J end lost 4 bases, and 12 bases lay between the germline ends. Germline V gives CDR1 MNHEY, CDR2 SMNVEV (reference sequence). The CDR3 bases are TGTGCCAGCAGTTTAGGCCCAGCCTCGTACGAGCAGTACTTC. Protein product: CASSLGPASYEQYF.

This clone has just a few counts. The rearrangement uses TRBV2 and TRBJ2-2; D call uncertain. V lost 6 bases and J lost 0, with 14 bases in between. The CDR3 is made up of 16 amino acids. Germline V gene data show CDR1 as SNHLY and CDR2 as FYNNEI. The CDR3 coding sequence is TGTGCCAGCAGAGGTACCCCCATCGCGAACACCGGGGAGCTGTTTTTT. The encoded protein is CASRGTPIANTGELFF.

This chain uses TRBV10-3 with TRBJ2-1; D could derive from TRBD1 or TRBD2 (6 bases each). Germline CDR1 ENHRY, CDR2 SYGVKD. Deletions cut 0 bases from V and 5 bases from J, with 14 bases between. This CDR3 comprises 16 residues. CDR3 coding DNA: TGTGCCATCAGTGAGTCAGGGGGAGGACTCAACAATGAGCAGTTCTTC. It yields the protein CAISESGGGLNNEQFF.

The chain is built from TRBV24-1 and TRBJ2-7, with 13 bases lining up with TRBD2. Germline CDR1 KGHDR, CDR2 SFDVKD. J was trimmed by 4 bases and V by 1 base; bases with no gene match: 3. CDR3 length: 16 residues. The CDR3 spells CATSDFGTSGVYEQYF. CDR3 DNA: TGTGCCACCAGTGATTTCGGGACTAGCGGGGTTTACGAGCAGTACTTC.

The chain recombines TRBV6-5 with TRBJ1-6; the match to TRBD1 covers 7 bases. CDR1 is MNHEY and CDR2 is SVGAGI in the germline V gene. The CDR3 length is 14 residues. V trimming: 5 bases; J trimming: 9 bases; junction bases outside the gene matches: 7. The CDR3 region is CASSPTGPFSPLHF. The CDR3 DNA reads TGTGCCAGCAGTCCGACAGGGCCTTTTTCACCCCTCCACTTT.

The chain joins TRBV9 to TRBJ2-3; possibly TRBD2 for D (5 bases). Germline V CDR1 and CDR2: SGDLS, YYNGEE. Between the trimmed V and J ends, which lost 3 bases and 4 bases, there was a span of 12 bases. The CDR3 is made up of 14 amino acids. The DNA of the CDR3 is TGTGCCAGCAGCGCCCGACTAAGATCAGATACGCAGTATTTT. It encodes CASSARLRSDTQYF.

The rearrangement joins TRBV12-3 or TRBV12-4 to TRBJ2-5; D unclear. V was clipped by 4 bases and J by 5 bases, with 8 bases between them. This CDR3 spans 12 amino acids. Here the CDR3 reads CASSSRSETQYF. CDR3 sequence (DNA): TGTGCCAGCAGTTCCAGGTCGGAGACCCAGTACTTC.

The CDR3 reads CSASHNRGSYEQYF. DNA for the CDR3: TGCAGTGCTAGTCACAACAGGGGATCCTACGAGCAGTACTTC. The chain is built from TRBV20-1 and TRBJ2-7; 7 nucleotides match TRBD1. Trimming at V came to 3 bases and at J to 1 base, leaving 6 bases not matched to a gene. The CDR3 is 14 amino acids. Germline values: CDR1 DFQATT, CDR2 SNEGSKA (reference sequence).

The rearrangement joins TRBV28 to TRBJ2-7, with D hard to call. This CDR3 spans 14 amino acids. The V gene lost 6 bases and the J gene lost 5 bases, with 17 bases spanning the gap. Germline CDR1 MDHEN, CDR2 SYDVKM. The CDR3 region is CASSPHGPGHEQYF. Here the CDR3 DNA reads TGTGCCAGCAGCCCCCACGGACCGGGCCACGAGCAGTACTTC.

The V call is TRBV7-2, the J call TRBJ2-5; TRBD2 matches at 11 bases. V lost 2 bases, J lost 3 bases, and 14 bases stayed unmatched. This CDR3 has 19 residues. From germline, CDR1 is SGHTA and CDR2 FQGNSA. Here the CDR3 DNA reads TGTGCCAGCAGCTTACAGCCTCCTAGACTAGCGGGGTCAGAAGAGACCCAGTACTTC. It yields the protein CASSLQPPRLAGSEETQYF.

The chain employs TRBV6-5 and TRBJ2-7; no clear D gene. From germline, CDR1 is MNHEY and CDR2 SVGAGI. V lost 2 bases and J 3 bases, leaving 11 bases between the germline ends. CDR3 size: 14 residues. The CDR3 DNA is TGTGCCAGCAGTTACCGTTCCCTCAGCTACGAGCAGTACTTC. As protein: CASSYRSLSYEQYF.

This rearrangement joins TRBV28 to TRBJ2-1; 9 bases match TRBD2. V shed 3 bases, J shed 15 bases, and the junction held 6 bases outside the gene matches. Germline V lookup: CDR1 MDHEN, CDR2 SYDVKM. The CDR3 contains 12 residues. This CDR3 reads CASSLSGGIWFF. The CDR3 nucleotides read TGTGCCAGCAGTTTGAGCGGGGGGATCTGGTTCTTC.

CDR3 sequence (DNA): TGTGCCAGCAGACCAATGATCAACAGGGGCCCCGCATTGAACACCGGGGAGCTGTTTTTT. This codes for CASRPMINRGPALNTGELFF. The chain has TRBV28 and TRBJ2-2; TRBD1 agrees at 7 bases. Trimming cost V 6 bases and J 1 base; bases outside gene matches: 20. Germline V gene lookup returns CDR1 MDHEN and CDR2 SYDVKM. This CDR3 contains 20 residues.

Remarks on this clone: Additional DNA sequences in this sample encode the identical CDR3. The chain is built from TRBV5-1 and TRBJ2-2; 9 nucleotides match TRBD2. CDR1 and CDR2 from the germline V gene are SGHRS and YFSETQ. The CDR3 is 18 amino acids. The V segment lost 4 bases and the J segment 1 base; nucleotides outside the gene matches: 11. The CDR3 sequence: CASSRILAGGMNTGELFF. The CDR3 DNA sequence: TGCGCCAGCAGCCGGATACTCGCGGGGGGGATGAACACCGGGGAGCTGTTTTTT.

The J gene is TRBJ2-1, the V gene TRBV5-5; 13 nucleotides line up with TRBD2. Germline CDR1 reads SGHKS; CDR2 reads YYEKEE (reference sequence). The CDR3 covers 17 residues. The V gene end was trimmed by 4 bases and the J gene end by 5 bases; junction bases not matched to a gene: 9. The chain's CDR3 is CASSAGTSGASNNEQFF. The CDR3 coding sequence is TGTGCCAGCAGCGCCGGGACTAGCGGGGCGTCGAACAATGAGCAGTTCTTC.

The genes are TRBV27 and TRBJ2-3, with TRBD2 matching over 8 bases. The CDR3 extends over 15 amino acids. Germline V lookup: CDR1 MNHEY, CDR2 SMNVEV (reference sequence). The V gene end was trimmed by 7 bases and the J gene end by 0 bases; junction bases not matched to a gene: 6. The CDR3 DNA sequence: TGTGCCAGCACTCGTGGCGGGAGGAGCACAGATACGCAGTATTTT. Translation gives CASTRGGRSTDTQYF.

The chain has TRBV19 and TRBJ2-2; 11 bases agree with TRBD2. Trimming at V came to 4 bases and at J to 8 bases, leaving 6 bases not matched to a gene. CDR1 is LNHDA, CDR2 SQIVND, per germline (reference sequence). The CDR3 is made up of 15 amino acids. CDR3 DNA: TGTGCCAGTAGTAAGACTAGCGGGATTCAGGGGGAGCTGTTTTTT. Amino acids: CASSKTSGIQGELFF. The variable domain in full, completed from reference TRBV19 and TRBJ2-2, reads DGGITQSPKYLFRKEGQNVTLSCEQNLNHDAMYWYRQDPGQGLRLIYYSQIVNDFQKGDIAEGYSVSREKKESFPLTVTSAQKNPTAFYLCASSKTSGIQGELFFGEGSRLTVL.

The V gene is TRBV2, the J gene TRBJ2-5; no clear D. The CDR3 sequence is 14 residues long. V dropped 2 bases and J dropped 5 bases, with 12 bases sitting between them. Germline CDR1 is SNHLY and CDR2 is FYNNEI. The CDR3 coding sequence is TGTGCCAGCAGTGAACGGAACGACGGGGAGACCCAGTACTTC. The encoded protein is CASSERNDGETQYF.

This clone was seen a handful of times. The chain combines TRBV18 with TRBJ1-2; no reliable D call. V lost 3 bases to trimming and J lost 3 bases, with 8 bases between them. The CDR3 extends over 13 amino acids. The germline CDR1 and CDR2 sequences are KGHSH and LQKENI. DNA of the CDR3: TGTGCCAGCTCACCTAATATCGACTATGGCTACACCTTC. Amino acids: CASSPNIDYGYTF.

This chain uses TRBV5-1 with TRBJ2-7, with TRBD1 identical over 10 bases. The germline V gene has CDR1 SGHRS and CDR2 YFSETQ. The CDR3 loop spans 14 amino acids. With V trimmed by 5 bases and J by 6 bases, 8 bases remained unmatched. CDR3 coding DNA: TGCGCCAGCAGGCAGGACAGGGGGGCGGGCGAGCAGTACTTC. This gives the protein CASRQDRGAGEQYF.

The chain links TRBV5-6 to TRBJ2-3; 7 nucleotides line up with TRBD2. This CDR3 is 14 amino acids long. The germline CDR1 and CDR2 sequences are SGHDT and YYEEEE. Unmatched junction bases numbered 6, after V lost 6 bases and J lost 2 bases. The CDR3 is CASTLGRDTDTQYF. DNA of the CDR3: TGTGCCAGCACGCTAGGGAGGGACACAGATACGCAGTATTTT. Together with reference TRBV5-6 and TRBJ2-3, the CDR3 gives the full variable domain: DAGVTQSPTHLIKTRGQQVTLRCSPKSGHDTVSWYQQALGQGPQFIFQYYEEEERQRGNFPDRFSGHQFPNYSSELNVNALLLGDSALYLCASTLGRDTDTQYFGPGTRLTVL.

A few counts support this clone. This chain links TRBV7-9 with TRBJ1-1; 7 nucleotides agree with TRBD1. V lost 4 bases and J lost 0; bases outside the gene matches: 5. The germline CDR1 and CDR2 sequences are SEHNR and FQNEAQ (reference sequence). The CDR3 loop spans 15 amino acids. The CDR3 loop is CASSWDSFMNTEAFF. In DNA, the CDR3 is TGTGCCAGCAGCTGGGACAGCTTCATGAACACTGAAGCTTTCTTT.

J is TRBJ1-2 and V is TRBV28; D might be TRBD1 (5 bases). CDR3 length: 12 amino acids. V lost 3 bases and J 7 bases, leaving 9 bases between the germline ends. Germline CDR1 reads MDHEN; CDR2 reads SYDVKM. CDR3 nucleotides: TGTGCCAGCAGTTTTGGGGCAGGTGGCTACACCTTC. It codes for CASSFGAGGYTF.